The subject of this entry is one TCR beta chain. Its target is not known. With 2 bases removed from V and 0 bases from J, the gap between germline ends came to 15 bases. The CDR3 has 16 amino acids. Germline V gene lookup returns CDR1 SGHRS and CDR2 YFSETQ. The sample originates from a study of cytomegalovirus exposure and HLA in healthy donors. Study context: Early released data had about 85 million unique TCRs, all coming from HLA-typed donors. Study conclusions and caveats: Immune exposure was documented only through CMV serostatus. When analyzed later, a missense DCLRE1C variant was found to be linked to TCR beta V- and J-gene trimming. Fewer N-insertions than the approximately 680-donor mean were reportedly shown by an Asian-associated ancestry cluster in a later analysis.

PCR primers comprised 60 Vbeta and 13 Jbeta primers. The assay was immunoSEQ multiplex PCR, and TCRdb's table has in-frame clones only and misses some. The repertoire holds 95,000 to 120,000 clones, with approximately 67% as singletons. The source of this sequence is a young man in good health and CMV-seropositive. The sample taken for sequencing was PBMCs. J is TRBJ2-7 and V is TRBV5-1; perhaps TRBD2 as D (5 bases). For the CDR3, the DNA is TGCGCCAGCAGCTTTTGCGGGTACCGACTCTCCTACGAGCAGTACGTC. This encodes CASSFCGYRLSYEQYV.